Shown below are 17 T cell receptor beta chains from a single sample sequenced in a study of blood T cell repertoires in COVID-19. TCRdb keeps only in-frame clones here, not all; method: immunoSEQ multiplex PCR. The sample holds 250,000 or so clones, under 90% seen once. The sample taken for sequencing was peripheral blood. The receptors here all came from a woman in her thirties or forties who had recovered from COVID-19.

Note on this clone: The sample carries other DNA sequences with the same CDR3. Here the CDR3 DNA reads TGTGCCAGCAGCGTAGGTTTAGCGAACACCGGGGAGCTGTTTTTT. Translating it yields CASSVGLANTGELFF. V usage is TRBV9 and J usage is TRBJ2-2; D is unresolved. The CDR3 extends over 15 amino acids. The V and J ends lost 0 bases and 0 bases respectively, with 6 bases between them. Germline V CDR1 and CDR2: SGDLS, YYNGEE.

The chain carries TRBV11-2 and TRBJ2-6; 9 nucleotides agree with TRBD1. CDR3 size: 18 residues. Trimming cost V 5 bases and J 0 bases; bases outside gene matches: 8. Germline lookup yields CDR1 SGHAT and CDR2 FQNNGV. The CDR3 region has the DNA TGTGCCAGCAGCCCGCGGGACAGGGCTTTCTCTGGGGCCAACGTCCTGACTTTC. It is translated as CASSPRDRAFSGANVLTF.

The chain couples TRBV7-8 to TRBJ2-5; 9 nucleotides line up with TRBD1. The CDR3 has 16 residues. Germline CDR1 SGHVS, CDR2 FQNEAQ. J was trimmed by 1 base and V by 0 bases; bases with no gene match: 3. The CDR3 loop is CASSLAGGQGQETQYF. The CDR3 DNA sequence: TGTGCCAGCAGCTTAGCGGGGGGACAGGGCCAAGAGACCCAGTACTTC.

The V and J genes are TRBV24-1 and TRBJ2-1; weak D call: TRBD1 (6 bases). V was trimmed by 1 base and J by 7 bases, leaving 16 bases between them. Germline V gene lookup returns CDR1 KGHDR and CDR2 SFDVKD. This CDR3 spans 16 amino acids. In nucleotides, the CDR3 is TGTGCCACCAGTGATTTCCTACAGGGAAAGGAGAATGAGCAGTTCTTC. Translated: CATSDFLQGKENEQFF.

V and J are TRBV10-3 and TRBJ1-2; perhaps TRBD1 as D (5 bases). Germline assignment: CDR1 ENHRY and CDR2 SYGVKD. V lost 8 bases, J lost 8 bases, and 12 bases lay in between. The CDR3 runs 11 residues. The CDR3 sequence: CAIGGVGGYTF. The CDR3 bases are TGTGCCATCGGAGGGGTCGGCGGCTACACCTTC.

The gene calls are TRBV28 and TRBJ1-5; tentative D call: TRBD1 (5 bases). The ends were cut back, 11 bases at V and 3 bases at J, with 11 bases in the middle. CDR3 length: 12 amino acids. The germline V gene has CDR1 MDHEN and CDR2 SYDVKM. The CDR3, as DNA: TGTGCCTGCGGGGGATACAATCAGCCCCAGCATTTT. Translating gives CACGGYNQPQHF.

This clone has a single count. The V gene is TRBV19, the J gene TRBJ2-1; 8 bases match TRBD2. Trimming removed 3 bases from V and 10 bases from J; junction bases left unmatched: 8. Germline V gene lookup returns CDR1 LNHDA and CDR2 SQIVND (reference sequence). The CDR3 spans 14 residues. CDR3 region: CASSITAGGREQFF. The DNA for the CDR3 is TGTGCCAGTAGTATCACGGCGGGAGGAAGAGAGCAGTTCTTC.

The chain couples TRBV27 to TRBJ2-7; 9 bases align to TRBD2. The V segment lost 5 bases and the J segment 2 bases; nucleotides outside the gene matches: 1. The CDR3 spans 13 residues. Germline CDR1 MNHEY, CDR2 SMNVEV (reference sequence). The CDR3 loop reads CASSPSGAYEQYF. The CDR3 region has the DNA TGTGCCAGCAGTCCTAGCGGGGCCTACGAGCAGTACTTC.

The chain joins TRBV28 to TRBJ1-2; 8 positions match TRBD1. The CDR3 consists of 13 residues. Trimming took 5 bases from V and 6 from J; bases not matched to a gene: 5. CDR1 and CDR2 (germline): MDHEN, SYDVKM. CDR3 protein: CASSTSTGDGYTF. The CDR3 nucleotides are TGTGCCAGCAGTACCTCGACAGGGGATGGCTACACCTTC.

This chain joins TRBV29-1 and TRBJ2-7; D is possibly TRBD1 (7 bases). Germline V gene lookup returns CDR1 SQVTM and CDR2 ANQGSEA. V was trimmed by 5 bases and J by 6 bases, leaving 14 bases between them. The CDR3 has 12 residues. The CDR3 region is CSVSGGLREQYF. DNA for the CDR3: TGCAGCGTTTCAGGGGGGCTGCGCGAGCAGTACTTC.

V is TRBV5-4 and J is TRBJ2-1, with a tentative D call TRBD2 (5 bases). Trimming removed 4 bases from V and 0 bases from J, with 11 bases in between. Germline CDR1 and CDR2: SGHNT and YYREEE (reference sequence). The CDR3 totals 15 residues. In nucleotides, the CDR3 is TGTGCCAGCAGCCCCGGACTGAGCTCCTACAATGAGCAGTTCTTC. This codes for CASSPGLSSYNEQFF.

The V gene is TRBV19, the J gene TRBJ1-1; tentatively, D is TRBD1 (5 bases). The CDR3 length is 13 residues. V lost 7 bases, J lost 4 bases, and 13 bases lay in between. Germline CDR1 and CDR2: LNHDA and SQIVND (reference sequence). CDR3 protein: CASMGWGGTEAFF. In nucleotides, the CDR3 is TGTGCCAGTATGGGGTGGGGGGGCACTGAAGCTTTCTTT. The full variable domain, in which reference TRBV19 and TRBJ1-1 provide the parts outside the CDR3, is DGGITQSPKYLFRKEGQNVTLSCEQNLNHDAMYWYRQDPGQGLRLIYYSQIVNDFQKGDIAEGYSVSREKKESFPLTVTSAQKNPTAFYLCASMGWGGTEAFFGQGTRLTVV.

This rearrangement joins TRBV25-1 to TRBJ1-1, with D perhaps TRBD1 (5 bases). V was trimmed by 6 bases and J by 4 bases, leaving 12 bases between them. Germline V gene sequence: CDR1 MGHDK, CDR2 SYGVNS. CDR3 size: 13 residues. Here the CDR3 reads CASRDPGGTEAFF. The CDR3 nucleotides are TGTGCCAGCAGAGACCCGGGGGGCACTGAAGCTTTCTTT.

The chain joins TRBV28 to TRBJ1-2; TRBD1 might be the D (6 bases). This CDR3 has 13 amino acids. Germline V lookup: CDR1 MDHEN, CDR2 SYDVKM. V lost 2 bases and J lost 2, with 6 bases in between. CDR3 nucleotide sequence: TGTGCCAGCAGTTTAGGACAGAACTATGGCTACACCTTC. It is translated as CASSLGQNYGYTF.

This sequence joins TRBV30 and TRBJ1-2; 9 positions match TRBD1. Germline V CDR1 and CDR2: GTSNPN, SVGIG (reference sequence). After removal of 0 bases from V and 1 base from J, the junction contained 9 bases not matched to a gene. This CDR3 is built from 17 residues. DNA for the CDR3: TGTGCCTGGAGTGTACTCTCGCGGACAGGGGATAACTATGGCTACACCTTC. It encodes CAWSVLSRTGDNYGYTF.

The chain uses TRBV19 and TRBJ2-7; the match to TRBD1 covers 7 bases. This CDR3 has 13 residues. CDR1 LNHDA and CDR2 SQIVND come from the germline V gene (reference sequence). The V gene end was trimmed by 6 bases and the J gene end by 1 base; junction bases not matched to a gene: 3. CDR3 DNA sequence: TGTGCCAGTAGCTCGGGACAGTCCTACGAGCAGTACTTC. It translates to CASSSGQSYEQYF.

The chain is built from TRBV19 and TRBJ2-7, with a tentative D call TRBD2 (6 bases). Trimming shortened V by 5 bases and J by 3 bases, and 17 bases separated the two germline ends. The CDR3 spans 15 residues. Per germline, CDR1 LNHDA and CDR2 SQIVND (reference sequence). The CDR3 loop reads CASSPGGSRLYEQYF. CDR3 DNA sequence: TGTGCCAGTAGTCCTGGGGGGAGCAGACTCTACGAGCAGTACTTC.